The 7 T cell receptor beta chains listed next were all sequenced from one sample in a study of T cell repertoires in cytomegalovirus infection. These TCRs' antigens remain unknown. From the reads, TCRdb called clonotypes with MiXCR, one entry per CDR3 protein. This table holds nearly 700,000 distinct CDR3 sequences, 30% to 35% found once. The sequenced sample was cultured PBMCs, obtained from culture after CMV antigen stimulation. The receptors originated from a human donor in good health (CMV status not recorded). Some clones in this sample may be carry-over from other donors' samples.

This clonotype was picked up a small number of times. The chain recombines TRBV10-3 with TRBJ1-1, with 9 bases that match TRBD1. The CDR3 runs to 16 residues. Trimming took 5 bases from V and 0 from J; bases not matched to a gene: 7. From germline, CDR1 is ENHRY and CDR2 SYGVKD. The CDR3 bases are TGTGCCATCAGTTTAAGACAGGGGGGAATGAACACTGAAGCTTTCTTT. Translation gives CAISLRQGGMNTEAFF.

This clonotype has only a few counts. The J gene is TRBJ1-2, the V gene TRBV7-8; 7 bases are a match to TRBD1. This CDR3 has 16 residues. Per the germline V gene, CDR1 is SGHVS and CDR2 is FQNEAQ. V shed 1 base and J 0 bases; nucleotides not matched to a gene: 5. The CDR3: CASSLGGGEANYGYTF. The CDR3 nucleotides read TGTGCCAGCAGCTTAGGAGGGGGCGAGGCTAACTATGGCTACACCTTC.

CDR3 nucleotide sequence: TGTGCCACCAGTGATCCCACCCCAGGGAGGGAGACCCAGTACTTC. This codes for CATSDPTPGRETQYF. J is TRBJ2-5 and V is TRBV24-1, with D perhaps TRBD2 (6 bases). Trimming removed 3 bases at V and 5 bases at J, with 15 bases between. CDR3 length: 15 residues. Germline values: CDR1 KGHDR, CDR2 SFDVKD.

The genes are TRBV6-5 and TRBJ2-5, with D perhaps being TRBD1 or TRBD2 (5 bases each). V lost 0 bases and J lost 7, with 9 bases in between. The V gene's germline CDR1 is MNHEY and CDR2 SVGAGI. This CDR3 comprises 13 residues. CDR3 coding DNA: TGTGCCAGCAGTTACTCCAGGGACGGGACCCAGTACTTC. This encodes CASSYSRDGTQYF.

This chain uses TRBV12-3 or TRBV12-4 with TRBJ2-5, with 9 bases that match TRBD2. V trimming: 5 bases; J trimming: 1 base; junction bases outside the gene matches: 8. The CDR3 has 16 residues. The CDR3 region is CASSPVIAGAQETQYF. The CDR3 nucleotides read TGTGCCAGCAGTCCCGTAATAGCGGGAGCCCAAGAGACCCAGTACTTC.

The chain links TRBV6-8 to TRBJ1-2, with D hard to call. The CDR3 consists of 13 residues. Germline CDR1 is MNHGY and CDR2 is SAAAGT. V lost 5 bases, J lost 3 bases, and 10 bases lay in between. The CDR3 sequence: CASSINKDYGYTF. The DNA for the CDR3 is TGTGCCAGCAGTATTAACAAGGACTATGGCTACACCTTC.

This clonotype appeared many times. CDR3 coding DNA: TGTGCCAGCAGCCAAGGTTGGGAAGAGACCCAGTACTTC. Translation gives CASSQGWEETQYF. The chain carries TRBV7-6 and TRBJ2-5; no clear D. Deletions cut 5 bases from V and 3 bases from J, with 10 bases between. Per the germline V gene, CDR1 is SGHVS and CDR2 is FNYEAQ. The CDR3 is made up of 13 amino acids.